The 6 T cell receptor beta chains given below trace back to one sample, sequenced in a study of shared clonotypes between healthy human individuals. TCRdb keeps only in-frame clones here, not all; method: immunoSEQ multiplex PCR. The sample holds fewer than 2.5 million clones, 93% seen once. Input material: naive CD4+ T cells from PBMCs. The subset here: CD45RA+ positively selected. The receptors shown here come from a man aged 18 to 30 in good health. Some clones in this sample may be carry-over from other donors' samples.

The chain is built from TRBV6-5 and TRBJ2-7; a weak D match, TRBD2 (6 bases). Per germline, CDR1 MNHEY and CDR2 SVGAGI. The CDR3 runs 15 residues. The V end lost 8 bases, the J end lost 2 bases, and 19 bases lay between the germline ends. The CDR3 coding sequence is TGTGCCAGCCGAGGCCGGAGGGTGAGCCCCTACGAGCAGTACTTC. Translating it yields CASRGRRVSPYEQYF.

The CDR3 sequence is CASSQAGTAPETQYF. The CDR3 DNA follows: TGCGCCAGCAGCCAGGCCGGGACAGCCCCAGAGACCCAGTACTTC. The rearrangement links TRBV4-1 to TRBJ2-5; 7 positions match TRBD1. The CDR3 length is 15 residues. Germline assignment: CDR1 MGHRA and CDR2 YSYEKL. Germline trimming cut 3 bases from V and 4 bases from J; bases unmatched to any gene: 8.

A single count supports this clone. CDR3 amino acids: CASSPGGESPLHF. CDR3 sequence (DNA): TGTGCCAGCAGCCCCGGGGGGGAATCACCCCTCCACTTT. The genes are TRBV6-5 and TRBJ1-6; perhaps TRBD1 as D (5 bases). CDR3 length: 13 residues. In germline, CDR1 is MNHEY, CDR2 SVGAGI. V was trimmed by 6 bases and J by 10 bases, leaving 13 bases between them.

The CDR3 reads CASSNSGGRNEQYF. CDR3 sequence (DNA): TGCGCCAGCAGCAACTCAGGGGGACGGAACGAGCAGTACTTC. V usage is TRBV5-1 and J usage is TRBJ2-7; 7 nucleotides match TRBD1. V trimming: 4 bases; J trimming: 5 bases; junction bases outside the gene matches: 9. The CDR3 consists of 14 residues. CDR1 SGHRS and CDR2 YFSETQ come from the germline V gene.

V usage is TRBV28 and J usage is TRBJ1-3; 11 bases are a match to TRBD1. The CDR3 runs to 18 residues. Germline V gene data show CDR1 as MDHEN and CDR2 as SYDVKM. V shed 3 bases and J 5 bases; nucleotides not matched to a gene: 12. CDR3 nucleotides: TGTGCCAGCAGTTTCCGGACAGGGGGCAACACATATCGAAACACCATATATTTT. It is translated as CASSFRTGGNTYRNTIYF.

The chain has TRBV4-2 and TRBJ2-1; the D gene could be TRBD1 or TRBD2 (5 bases each). V lost 1 base and J lost 0, with 13 bases in between. The CDR3 is 17 residues long. Germline V lookup: CDR1 LGHNA, CDR2 YNFKEQ. CDR3 DNA sequence: TGTGCCAGCAGCCAAGGGTTGGGGGACGGCTCCTACAATGAGCAGTTCTTC. Translation gives CASSQGLGDGSYNEQFF.